This T cell receptor (beta chain) was obtained from a study of T cell responses to AZD1222 COVID-19 vaccine. As concerns this clone: Its antigen is as yet unknown.

The repertoire was sequenced with immunoSEQ multiplex PCR; TCRdb's copy has only in-frame clones and lacks some. Here the sample spans roughly 170,000 clones, roughly 93% being singletons. General study results and limits: The study sampled repertoires only after the peak T cell response. Only a handful of AZD1222 recipients tested seropositive at baseline. Donors were largely white British and mainly female; clonal diversity was possibly underestimated. CD4 TCRs covered the whole spike, strongest at regions 160-218 and 743-854.

The sample consisted of peripheral blood, taken on day 0 of AZD1222 vaccination. The receptor was derived from an adult in good health.

Here the CDR3 DNA reads TGTGCCAGCAGCTTGGACCAATTACCAAGGGGCTACACCTTC. Translating it yields CASSLDQLPRGYTF. This chain connects TRBV5-5 to TRBJ1-2; no clear D gene. CDR1 is SGHKS and CDR2 is YYEKEE in the germline V gene (reference sequence). This CDR3 spans 14 amino acids. V lost 0 bases, J lost 8 bases, and 14 bases lay in between.